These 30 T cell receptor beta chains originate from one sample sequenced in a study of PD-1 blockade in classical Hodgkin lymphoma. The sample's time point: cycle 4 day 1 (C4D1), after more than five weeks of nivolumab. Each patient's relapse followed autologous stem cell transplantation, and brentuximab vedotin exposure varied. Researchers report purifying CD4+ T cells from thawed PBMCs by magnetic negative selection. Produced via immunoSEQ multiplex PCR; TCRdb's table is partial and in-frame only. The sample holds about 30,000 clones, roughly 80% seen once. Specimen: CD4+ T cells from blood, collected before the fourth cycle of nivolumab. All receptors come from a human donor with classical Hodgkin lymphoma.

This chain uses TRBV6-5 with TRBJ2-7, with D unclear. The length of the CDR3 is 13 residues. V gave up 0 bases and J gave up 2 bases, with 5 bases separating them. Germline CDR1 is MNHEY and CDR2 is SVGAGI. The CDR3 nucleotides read TGTGCCAGCAGTTACTCGCAGGCCTACGAGCAGTACTTC. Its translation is CASSYSQAYEQYF.

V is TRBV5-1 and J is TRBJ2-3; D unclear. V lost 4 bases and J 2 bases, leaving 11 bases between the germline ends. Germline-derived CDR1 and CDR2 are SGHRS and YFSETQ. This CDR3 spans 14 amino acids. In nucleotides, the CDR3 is TGCGCCAGCAGCACGGACGGGCCCACAGATACGCAGTATTTT. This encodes CASSTDGPTDTQYF.

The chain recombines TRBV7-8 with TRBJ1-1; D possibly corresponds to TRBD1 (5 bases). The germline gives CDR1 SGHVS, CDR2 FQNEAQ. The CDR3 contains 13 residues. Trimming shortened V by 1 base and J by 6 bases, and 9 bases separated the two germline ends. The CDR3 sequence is CASSLGRDSEAFF. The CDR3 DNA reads TGTGCCAGCAGCTTAGGACGGGACTCTGAAGCTTTCTTT. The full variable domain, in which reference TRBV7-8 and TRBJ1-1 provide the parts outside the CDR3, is GAGVSQSPRYKVAKRGQDVALRCDPISGHVSLFWYQQALGQGPEFLTYFQNEAQLDKSGLPSDRFFAERPEGSVSTLKIQRTQQEDSAVYLCASSLGRDSEAFFGQGTRLTVV.

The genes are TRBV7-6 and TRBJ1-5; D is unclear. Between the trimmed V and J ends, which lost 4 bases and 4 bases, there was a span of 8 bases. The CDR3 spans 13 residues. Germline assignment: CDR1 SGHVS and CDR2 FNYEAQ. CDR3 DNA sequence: TGTGCCAGCAGCTCCCGGGAAAATCAGCCCCAGCATTTT. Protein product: CASSSRENQPQHF.

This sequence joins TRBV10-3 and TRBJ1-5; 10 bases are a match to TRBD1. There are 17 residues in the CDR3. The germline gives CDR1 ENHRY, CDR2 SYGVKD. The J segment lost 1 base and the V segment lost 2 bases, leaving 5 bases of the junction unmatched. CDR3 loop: CAISEVGTGESNQPQHF. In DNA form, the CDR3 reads TGTGCCATCAGTGAGGTGGGGACAGGGGAGAGCAATCAGCCCCAGCATTTT.

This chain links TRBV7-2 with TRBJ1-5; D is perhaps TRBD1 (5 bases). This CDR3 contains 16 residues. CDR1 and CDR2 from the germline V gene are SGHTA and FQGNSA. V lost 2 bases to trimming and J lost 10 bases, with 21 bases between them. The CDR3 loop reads CASSLRGASPETPQHF. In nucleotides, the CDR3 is TGTGCCAGCAGCTTACGGGGCGCCTCCCCAGAGACACCCCAGCATTTT.

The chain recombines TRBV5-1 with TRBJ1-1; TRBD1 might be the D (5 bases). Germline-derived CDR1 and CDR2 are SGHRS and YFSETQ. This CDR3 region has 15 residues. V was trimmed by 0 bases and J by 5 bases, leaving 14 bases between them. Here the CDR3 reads CASSLARGGDTEAFF. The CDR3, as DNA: TGCGCCAGCAGCTTGGCCCGGGGGGGTGATACTGAAGCTTTCTTT.

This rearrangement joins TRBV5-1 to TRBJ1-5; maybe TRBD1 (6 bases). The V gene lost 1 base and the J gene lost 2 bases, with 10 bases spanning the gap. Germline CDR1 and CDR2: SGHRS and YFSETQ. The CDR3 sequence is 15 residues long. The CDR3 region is CASSLTGPGNQPQHF. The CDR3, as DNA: TGCGCCAGCAGCTTGACAGGGCCTGGCAATCAGCCCCAGCATTTT. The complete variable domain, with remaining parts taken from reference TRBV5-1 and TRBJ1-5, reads KAGVTQTPRYLIKTRGQQVTLSCSPISGHRSVSWYQQTPGQGLQFLFEYFSETQRNKGNFPGRFSGRQFSNSRSEMNVSTLELGDSALYLCASSLTGPGNQPQHFGDGTRLSIL.

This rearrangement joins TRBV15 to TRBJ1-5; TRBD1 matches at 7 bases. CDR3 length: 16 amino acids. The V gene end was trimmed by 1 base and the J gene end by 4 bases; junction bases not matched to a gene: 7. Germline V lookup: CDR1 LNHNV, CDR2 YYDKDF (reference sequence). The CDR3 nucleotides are TGTGCCACCAGCAGAGCGACAGGGCGTACTAATCAGCCCCAGCATTTT. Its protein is CATSRATGRTNQPQHF.

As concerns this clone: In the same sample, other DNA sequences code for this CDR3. CDR3 amino acids: CASSLGQGGEKLFF. The CDR3, as DNA: TGCGCCAGCAGCTTGGGACAGGGCGGGGAAAAACTGTTTTTT. The J gene is TRBJ1-4, the V gene TRBV5-1; TRBD1 aligns across 7 bases. The germline V gene encodes CDR1 SGHRS and CDR2 YFSETQ. Trimming cost V 0 bases and J 8 bases; bases outside gene matches: 4. The CDR3 is 14 residues long.

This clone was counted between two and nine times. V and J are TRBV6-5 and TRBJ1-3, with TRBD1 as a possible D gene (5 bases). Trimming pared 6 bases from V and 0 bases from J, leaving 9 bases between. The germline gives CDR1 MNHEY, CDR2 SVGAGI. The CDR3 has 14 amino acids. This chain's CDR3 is CASRIQVSGNTIYF. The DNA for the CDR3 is TGTGCCAGCAGGATACAGGTCTCTGGAAACACCATATATTTT.

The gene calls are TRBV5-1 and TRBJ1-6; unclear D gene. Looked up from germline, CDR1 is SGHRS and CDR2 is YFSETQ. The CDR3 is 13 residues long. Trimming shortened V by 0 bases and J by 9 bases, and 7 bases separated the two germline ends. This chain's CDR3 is CASSLEGGSPLHF. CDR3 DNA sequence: TGCGCCAGCAGCTTGGAAGGTGGTTCACCCCTCCACTTT.

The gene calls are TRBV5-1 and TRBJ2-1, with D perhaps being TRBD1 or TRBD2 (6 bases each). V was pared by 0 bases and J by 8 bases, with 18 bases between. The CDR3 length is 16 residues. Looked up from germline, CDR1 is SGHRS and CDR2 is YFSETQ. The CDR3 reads CASSLAGGPALDEQFF. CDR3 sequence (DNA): TGCGCCAGCAGCTTGGCCGGGGGCCCTGCGTTAGATGAGCAGTTCTTC.

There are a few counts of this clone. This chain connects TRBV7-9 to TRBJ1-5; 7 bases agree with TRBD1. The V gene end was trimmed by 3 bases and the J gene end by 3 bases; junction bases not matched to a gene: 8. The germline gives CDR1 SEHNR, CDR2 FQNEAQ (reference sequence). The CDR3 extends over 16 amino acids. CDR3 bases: TGTGCCAGCAGCTTGACAGGGAGTCACCTCAATCAGCCCCAGCATTTT. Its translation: CASSLTGSHLNQPQHF.

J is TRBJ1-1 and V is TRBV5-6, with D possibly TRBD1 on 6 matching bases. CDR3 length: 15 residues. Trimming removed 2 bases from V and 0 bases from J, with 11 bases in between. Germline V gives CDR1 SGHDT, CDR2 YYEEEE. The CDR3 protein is CASSFRGAMNTEAFF. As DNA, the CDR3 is TGTGCCAGCAGCTTCCGGGGGGCAATGAACACTGAAGCTTTCTTT.

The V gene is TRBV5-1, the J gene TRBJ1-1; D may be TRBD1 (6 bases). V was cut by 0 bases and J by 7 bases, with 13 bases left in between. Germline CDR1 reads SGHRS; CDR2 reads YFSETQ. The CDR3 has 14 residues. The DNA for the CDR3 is TGCGCCAGCAGCTTGGATCCGGGGGCGGGTGAAGCTTTCTTT. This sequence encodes CASSLDPGAGEAFF.

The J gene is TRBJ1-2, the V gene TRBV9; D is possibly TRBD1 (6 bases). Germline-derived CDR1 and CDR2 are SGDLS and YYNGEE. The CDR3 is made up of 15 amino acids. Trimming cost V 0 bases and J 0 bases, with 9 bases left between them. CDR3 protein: CASSVAGDSNYGYTF. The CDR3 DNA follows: TGTGCCAGCAGCGTAGCAGGGGATTCTAACTATGGCTACACCTTC.

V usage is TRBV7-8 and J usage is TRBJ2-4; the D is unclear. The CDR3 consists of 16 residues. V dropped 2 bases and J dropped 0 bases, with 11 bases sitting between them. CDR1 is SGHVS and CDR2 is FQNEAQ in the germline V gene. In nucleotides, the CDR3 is TGTGCCAGCAGCTTAAACCCACGGGTAGCCAAAAACATTCAGTACTTC. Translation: CASSLNPRVAKNIQYF.

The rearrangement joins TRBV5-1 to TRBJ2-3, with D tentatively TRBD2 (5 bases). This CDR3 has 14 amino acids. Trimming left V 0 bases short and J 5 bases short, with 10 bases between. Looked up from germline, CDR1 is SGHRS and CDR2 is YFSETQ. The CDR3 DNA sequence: TGCGCCAGCAGCTTGGGCACGGCGGGAGATACGCAGTATTTT. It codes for CASSLGTAGDTQYF.

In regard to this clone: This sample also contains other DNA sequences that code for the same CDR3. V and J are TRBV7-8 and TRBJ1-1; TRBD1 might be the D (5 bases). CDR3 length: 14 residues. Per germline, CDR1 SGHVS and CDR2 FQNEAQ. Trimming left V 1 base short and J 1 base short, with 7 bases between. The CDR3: CASSLVQGNTEAFF. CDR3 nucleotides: TGTGCCAGCAGCTTAGTTCAGGGGAACACTGAAGCTTTCTTT.

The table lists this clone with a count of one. The CDR3 is CASSFGGGIILYEQYF. CDR3 bases: TGTGCCAGCAGCTTCGGGGGAGGGATCATCTTGTACGAGCAGTACTTC. This chain uses TRBV5-5 with TRBJ2-7; 7 bases map to TRBD2. The V and J ends lost 2 bases and 4 bases, in that order; junction bases with no gene match: 12. In germline, CDR1 is SGHKS, CDR2 YYEKEE (reference sequence). The CDR3 consists of 16 residues. The full variable domain, rest sourced from reference TRBV5-5 and TRBJ2-7, is DAGVTQSPTHLIKTRGQQVTLRCSPISGHKSVSWYQQVLGQGPQFIFQYYEKEERGRGNFPDRFSARQFPNYSSELNVNALLLGDSALYLCASSFGGGIILYEQYFGPGTRLTVT.

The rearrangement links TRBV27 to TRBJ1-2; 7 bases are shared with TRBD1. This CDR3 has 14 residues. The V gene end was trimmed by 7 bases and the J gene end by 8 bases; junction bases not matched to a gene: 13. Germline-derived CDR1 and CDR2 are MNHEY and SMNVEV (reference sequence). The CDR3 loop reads CASTPAGTVAGYTF. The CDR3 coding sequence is TGTGCCAGCACTCCCGCCGGGACAGTTGCGGGCTACACCTTC.

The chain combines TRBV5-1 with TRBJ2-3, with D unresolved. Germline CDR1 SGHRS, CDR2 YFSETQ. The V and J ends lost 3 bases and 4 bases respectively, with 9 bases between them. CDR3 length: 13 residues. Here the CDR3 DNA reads TGCGCCAGCAGCTCCCAGCCCGCAGATACGCAGTATTTT. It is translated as CASSSQPADTQYF.

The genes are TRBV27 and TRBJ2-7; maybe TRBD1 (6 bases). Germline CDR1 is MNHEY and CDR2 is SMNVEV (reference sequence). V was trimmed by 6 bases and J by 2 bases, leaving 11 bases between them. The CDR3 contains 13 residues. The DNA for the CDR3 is TGTGCCAGCAGCCGACAGGCCGCCTACGAGCAGTACTTC. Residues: CASSRQAAYEQYF.

Here the CDR3 DNA reads TGCGCCAGCAGCCAAGTTGCAGGGGTCTCTGGAAACACCATATATTTT. Residues: CASSQVAGVSGNTIYF. The J gene is TRBJ1-3, the V gene TRBV4-1; tentative D call: TRBD1 (6 bases). The germline gives CDR1 MGHRA, CDR2 YSYEKL. V was pared by 1 base and J by 0 bases, with 10 bases between. CDR3 length equals 16 residues.

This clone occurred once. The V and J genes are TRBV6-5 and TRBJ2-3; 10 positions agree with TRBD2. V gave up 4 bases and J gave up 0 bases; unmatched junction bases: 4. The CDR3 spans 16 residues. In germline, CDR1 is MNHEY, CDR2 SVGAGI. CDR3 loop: CASSSLGLASTDTQYF. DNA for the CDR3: TGTGCCAGCAGTTCCCTGGGACTAGCGAGCACAGATACGCAGTATTTT.

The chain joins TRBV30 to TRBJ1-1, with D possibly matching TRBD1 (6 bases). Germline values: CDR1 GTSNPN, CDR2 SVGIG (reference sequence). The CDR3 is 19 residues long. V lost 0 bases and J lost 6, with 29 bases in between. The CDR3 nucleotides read TGTGCCTGGAGTGTACGGCGGGGGTTTGGGGGCGGCCGGGACTCTGAAGCTTTCTTT. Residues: CAWSVRRGFGGGRDSEAFF.

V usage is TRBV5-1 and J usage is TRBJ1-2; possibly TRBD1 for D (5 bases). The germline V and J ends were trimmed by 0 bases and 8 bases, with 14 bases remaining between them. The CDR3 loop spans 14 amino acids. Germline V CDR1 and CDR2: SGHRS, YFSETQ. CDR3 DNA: TGCGCCAGCAGCTTGGCCAAGGGACCCGGGGGCTACACCTTC. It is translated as CASSLAKGPGGYTF.

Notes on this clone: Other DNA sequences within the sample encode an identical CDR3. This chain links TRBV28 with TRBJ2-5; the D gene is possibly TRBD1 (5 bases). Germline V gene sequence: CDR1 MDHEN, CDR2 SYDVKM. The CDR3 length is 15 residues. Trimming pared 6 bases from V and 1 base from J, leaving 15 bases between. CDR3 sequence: CASSSLGQAQETQYF. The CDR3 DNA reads TGTGCCAGCAGCTCCTTGGGGCAAGCCCAAGAGACCCAGTACTTC.

The CDR3 loop reads CASSFGQGETQYF. For the CDR3, the DNA is TGTGCCAGCAGCTTTGGACAGGGAGAGACCCAGTACTTC. This chain connects TRBV7-9 to TRBJ2-5; TRBD1 agrees at 8 bases. The CDR3 has 13 amino acids. Germline loops: CDR1 SEHNR, CDR2 FQNEAQ (reference sequence). After removal of 3 bases from V and 4 bases from J, the junction contained 1 base not matched to a gene. The full variable domain, completed using reference TRBV7-9 and TRBJ2-5, is DTGVSQNPRHKITKRGQNVTFRCDPISEHNRLYWYRQTLGQGPEFLTYFQNEAQLEKSRLLSDRFSAERPKGSFSTLEIQRTEQGDSAMYLCASSFGQGETQYFGPGTRLLVL.